This T cell receptor (beta chain) originates from a study of blood T cells in healthy people across ages. Those donating, healthy Caucasian individuals from Russia, were aged roughly 6 to 100. Collection of 8.5 to 10 milliliters of peripheral blood was performed for each donor. A J-beta primer mix and a sample-barcoded 5' primer were used in a second PCR of about 7 to 12 cycles. TCRdb re-called the 5' RACE reads through MiXCR, storing one row per CDR3 protein. The sample holds about 510,000 distinct CDR3 sequences, about 28% seen once. Germline values: CDR1 MNHEY, CDR2 SVGAGI. The CDR3 sequence is 17 residues long. A few counts support this clonotype. The sample was also reused in another study, on T cells of mothers and their children.

Sequenced input: blood. The sequence was collected from a boy aged 2-9 years in good health. V gene TRBV6-5 combines with J gene TRBJ2-5; 9 nucleotides match TRBD2. Judging by the DNA end, TRBJ2-1 fits better; the J call may be wrong. The CDR3 sequence is CASSYPAGGIRNNEQFF. DNA of the CDR3: TGTGCCAGCAGTTACCCGGCGGGAGGGATTAGAAACAATGAGCAGTTCTTC.